This T cell receptor beta chain derives from a study of cytomegalovirus exposure and HLA in healthy donors. Overall study findings and caveats: DRB1 had the most TCR associations and HLA-C the fewest, a later analysis found, with rates varying by HLA locus. A cluster of highly shared sequence variants was likely a sequencing artifact. Per a later analysis, HLA-associated TCR beta chains showed more clonal expansion than other, equally common TCR beta chains.

It was with 60 Vbeta and 13 Jbeta primers that the PCR ran. Clones were read by immunoSEQ multiplex PCR, and TCRdb kept only the in-frame ones, dropping some. The data show 60,000 to 100,000 clones, about four fifths seen once. Notes on this clone: Its antigen is not identified.

V lost 6 bases, J lost 2 bases, and 7 bases stayed unmatched. Germline CDR1 is MDHEN and CDR2 is SYDVKM. The CDR3 totals 16 residues. This TCR was sampled from a male donor in good health and CMV-seropositive. Sequencing input: PBMCs. This chain uses TRBV28 with TRBJ1-5, with 10 positions matching TRBD1. CDR3 protein: CASRDRGVRGNQPQHF. The CDR3 DNA reads as TGTGCCAGCAGGGACAGGGGGGTCCGGGGCAATCAGCCCCAGCATTTT.